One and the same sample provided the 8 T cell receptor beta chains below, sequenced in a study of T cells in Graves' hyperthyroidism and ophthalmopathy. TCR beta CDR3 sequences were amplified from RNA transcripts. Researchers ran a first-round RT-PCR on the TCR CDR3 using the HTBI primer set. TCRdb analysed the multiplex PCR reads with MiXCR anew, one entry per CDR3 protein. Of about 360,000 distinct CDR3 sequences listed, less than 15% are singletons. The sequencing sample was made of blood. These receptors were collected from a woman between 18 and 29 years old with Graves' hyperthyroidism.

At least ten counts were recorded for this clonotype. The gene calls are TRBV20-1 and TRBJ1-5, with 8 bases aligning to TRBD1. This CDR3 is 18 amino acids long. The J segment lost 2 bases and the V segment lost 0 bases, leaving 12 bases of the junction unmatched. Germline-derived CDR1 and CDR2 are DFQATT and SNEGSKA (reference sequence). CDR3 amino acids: CSARDRGAGGAGNQPQHF. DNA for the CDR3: TGCAGTGCTAGAGATCGGGGCGCAGGGGGCGCAGGCAATCAGCCCCAGCATTTT.

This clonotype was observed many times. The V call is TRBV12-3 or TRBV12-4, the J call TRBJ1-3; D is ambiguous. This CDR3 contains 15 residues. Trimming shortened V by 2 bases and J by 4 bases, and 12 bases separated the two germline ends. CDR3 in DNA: TGTGCCAGCAGTTTAACCGGAGGCGGAGGAAACACCATATATTTT. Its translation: CASSLTGGGGNTIYF.

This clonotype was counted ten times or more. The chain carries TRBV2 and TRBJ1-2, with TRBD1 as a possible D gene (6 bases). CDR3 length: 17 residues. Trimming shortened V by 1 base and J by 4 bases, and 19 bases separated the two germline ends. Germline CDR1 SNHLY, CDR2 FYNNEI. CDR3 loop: CASSEEGPTPGAYGYTF. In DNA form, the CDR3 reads TGTGCCAGCAGTGAAGAGGGCCCCACACCGGGGGCCTATGGCTACACCTTC.

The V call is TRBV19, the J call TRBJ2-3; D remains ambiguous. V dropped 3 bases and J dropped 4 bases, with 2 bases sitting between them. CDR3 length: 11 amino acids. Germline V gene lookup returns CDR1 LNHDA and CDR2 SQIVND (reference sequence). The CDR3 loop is CASSMSDTQYF. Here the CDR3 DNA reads TGTGCCAGTAGTATGTCAGATACGCAGTATTTT.

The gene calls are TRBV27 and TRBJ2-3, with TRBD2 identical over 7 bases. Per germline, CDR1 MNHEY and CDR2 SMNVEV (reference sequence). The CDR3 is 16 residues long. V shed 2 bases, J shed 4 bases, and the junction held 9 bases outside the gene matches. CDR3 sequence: CASSLMAGVPPDTQYF. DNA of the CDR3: TGTGCCAGCAGTTTAATGGCGGGAGTACCCCCAGATACGCAGTATTTT.

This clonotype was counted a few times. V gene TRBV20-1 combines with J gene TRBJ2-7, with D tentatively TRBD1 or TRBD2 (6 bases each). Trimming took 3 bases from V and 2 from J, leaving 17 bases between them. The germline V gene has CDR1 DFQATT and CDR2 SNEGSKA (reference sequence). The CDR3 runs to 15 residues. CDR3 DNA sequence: TGCAGTGCTAGGAGAACCCGGGGGCCCGCCTACGAGCAGTACTTC. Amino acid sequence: CSARRTRGPAYEQYF.

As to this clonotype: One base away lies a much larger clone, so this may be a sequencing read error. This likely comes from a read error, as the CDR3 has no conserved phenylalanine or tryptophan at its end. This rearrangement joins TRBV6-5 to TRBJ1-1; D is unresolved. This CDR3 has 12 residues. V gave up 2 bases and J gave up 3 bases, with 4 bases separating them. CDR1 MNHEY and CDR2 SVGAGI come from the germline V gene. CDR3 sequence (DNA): TGTGCCAGCAGTTACCACCACACTGAAGCTTTCCTT. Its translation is CASSYHHTEAFL.

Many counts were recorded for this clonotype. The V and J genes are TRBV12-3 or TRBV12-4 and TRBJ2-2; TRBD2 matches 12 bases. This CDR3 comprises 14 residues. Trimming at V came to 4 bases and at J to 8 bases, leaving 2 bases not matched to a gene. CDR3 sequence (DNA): TGTGCCAGCAGTTCTCTAGCGGGGGGGGGGGAGCTGTTTTTT. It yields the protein CASSSLAGGGELFF.